These 3 T cell receptor beta chains were all obtained from the same sample, sequenced in a study of OX40 agonist ivuxolimab in advanced cancers. The repertoire was sequenced with immunoSEQ multiplex PCR; TCRdb's copy has only in-frame clones and lacks some. Of 42,000 or so clones listed, about 81% were seen once; the top ten hold around 2.5%. Specimen: CD4+ or CD8+ T cells sorted from blood, collected in a trial of the OX40 agonist ivuxolimab. The receptors derive from an adult with an advanced solid tumor such as melanoma, head and neck, liver or kidney cancer.

The gene calls are TRBV5-1 and TRBJ2-1, with 9 bases fitting TRBD2. Per the germline V gene, CDR1 is SGHRS and CDR2 is YFSETQ. V was clipped by 1 base and J by 8 bases; unmatched bases: 7. CDR3 length equals 15 residues. The CDR3 reads CASSLLAGESHEQFF. CDR3 coding DNA: TGCGCCAGCAGCTTGTTAGCGGGAGAATCTCATGAGCAGTTCTTC.

This sequence joins TRBV2 and TRBJ2-1; D tentatively fits TRBD1 or TRBD2 (5 bases each). CDR1 is SNHLY and CDR2 is FYNNEI in the germline V gene. V lost 7 bases to trimming and J lost 8 bases, with 24 bases between them. This CDR3 spans 16 amino acids. The CDR3 DNA follows: TGTGCCAGCATACGGGACCGAGAAGCTCCTTTCGATGAGCAGTTCTTC. Translating it yields CASIRDREAPFDEQFF.

In its sample, this clone was seen a few times. V usage is TRBV19 and J usage is TRBJ1-1; D is uncertain. The CDR3 is 13 residues long. CDR1 is LNHDA, CDR2 SQIVND, per germline (reference sequence). Trimming cost V 5 bases and J 1 base, with 8 bases left between them. The CDR3 DNA reads as TGTGCCAGTAGTCAAGGGAGGAACACTGAAGCTTTCTTT. Translated: CASSQGRNTEAFF. The variable domain in full, with the rest retrieved from reference TRBV19 and TRBJ1-1, is DGGITQSPKYLFRKEGQNVTLSCEQNLNHDAMYWYRQDPGQGLRLIYYSQIVNDFQKGDIAEGYSVSREKKESFPLTVTSAQKNPTAFYLCASSQGRNTEAFFGQGTRLTVV.